Presented here are 20 T cell receptor beta chains from one specimen sequenced in a study of glioma-infiltrating T cells. Amplification of TCR alpha and beta CDR3 regions from RNA used iRepertoire nested multiplex PCR. TCRdb redid the calling of the multiplex PCR reads with MiXCR, one entry per CDR3 protein. The table includes about 130,000 distinct CDR3 sequences, around a quarter detected once. Material for sequencing was glioma tissue, nonneoplastic brain tissue, or PBMCs (not recorded which). The receptor set was obtained from a human donor with low-grade glioma or glioblastoma, undergoing nonglioma brain surgery, or in good health (not recorded which).

This clonotype has just a few counts. The chain uses TRBV4-1 and TRBJ2-1; 10 bases are a match to TRBD2. Germline V gives CDR1 MGHRA, CDR2 YSYEKL. The CDR3 length is 15 residues. The trim removed 1 base at V and 3 bases at J, leaving 0 bases unmatched. CDR3 nucleotide sequence: TGCGCCAGCAGCCAAGTAGCGGGGGGCTACAATGAGCAGTTCTTC. Protein product: CASSQVAGGYNEQFF.

There are a few counts of this clonotype. The V gene is TRBV6-2 or TRBV6-3, the J gene TRBJ2-1; no clear D gene. The germline V gene has CDR1 MNHEY and CDR2 SVGEGT. Trimming shortened V by 0 bases and J by 0 bases, and 12 bases separated the two germline ends. This CDR3 spans 17 amino acids. CDR3 region: CASSYSLATNSYNEQFF. The CDR3 bases are TGTGCCAGCAGTTACTCCTTGGCTACTAACTCCTACAATGAGCAGTTCTTC.

This clonotype has only a few counts. The chain recombines TRBV3-1 with TRBJ1-1, with 7 bases fitting TRBD1. Germline-derived CDR1 and CDR2 are LGHDT and YNNKEL (reference sequence). The V gene end was trimmed by 3 bases and the J gene end by 6 bases; junction bases not matched to a gene: 4. The CDR3 runs to 13 residues. CDR3 in amino acids: CASSQTGPAEAFF. The CDR3 region has the DNA TGTGCCAGCAGCCAGACAGGGCCCGCTGAAGCTTTCTTT.

This clonotype occurred many times. The gene calls are TRBV27 and TRBJ1-2; maybe TRBD1 (5 bases). Germline V lookup: CDR1 MNHEY, CDR2 SMNVEV (reference sequence). CDR3 length equals 13 residues. Deletions cut 3 bases from V and 4 bases from J, with 9 bases between. Here the CDR3 DNA reads TGTGCCAGCAGTTTTACAGGTTCCTATGGCTACACCTTC. Its translation: CASSFTGSYGYTF.

This clonotype was seen repeatedly, ten times or more. The rearrangement uses TRBV18 and TRBJ2-3, with D maybe TRBD2 (5 bases). V lost 2 bases and J 4 bases, leaving 7 bases between the germline ends. In germline, CDR1 is KGHSH, CDR2 LQKENI. The CDR3 totals 13 residues. The CDR3 is CASSPGSADTQYF. The DNA of the CDR3 is TGTGCCAGCTCACCAGGTAGCGCAGATACGCAGTATTTT.

The count of this clonotype is one. This chain connects TRBV5-1 to TRBJ1-1, with 8 bases aligning to TRBD1. From germline, CDR1 is SGHRS and CDR2 YFSETQ. Trimming took 0 bases from V and 5 from J; bases not matched to a gene: 3. CDR3 length: 14 amino acids. As DNA, the CDR3 is TGCGCCAGCAGCTTGGGGGACAGGTCTACTGAAGCTTTCTTT. Its protein product is CASSLGDRSTEAFF.

The genes are TRBV7-2 and TRBJ2-1; 8 bases map to TRBD2. The CDR3 totals 15 residues. Germline V lookup: CDR1 SGHTA, CDR2 FQGNSA. With 4 bases clipped from V and 7 bases from J, the junction kept 9 bases outside the gene matches. CDR3 bases: TGTGCCAGCAGCTCTAGGACTAGCCGAGGGAATGAGCAGTTCTTC. Encoded protein: CASSSRTSRGNEQFF. The full variable domain, with the rest looked up from reference TRBV7-2 and TRBJ2-1, is GAGVSQSPSNKVTEKGKDVELRCDPISGHTALYWYRQSLGQGLEFLIYFQGNSAPDKSGLPSDRFSAERTGGSVSTLTIQRTQQEDSAVYLCASSSRTSRGNEQFFGPGTRLTVL.

This rearrangement joins TRBV5-1 to TRBJ2-1; D gene uncertain. V lost 0 bases, J lost 0 bases, and 7 bases lay in between. This CDR3 comprises 15 residues. Germline V lookup: CDR1 SGHRS, CDR2 YFSETQ. In DNA, the CDR3 is TGCGCCAGCAGCTTGGAATGGGGCTCCTACAATGAGCAGTTCTTC. Residues: CASSLEWGSYNEQFF.

This chain uses TRBV20-1 with TRBJ2-1; TRBD2 matches at 10 bases. The CDR3 has 16 amino acids. V lost 3 bases to trimming and J lost 0 bases; unmatched junction nucleotides: 5. Germline values: CDR1 DFQATT, CDR2 SNEGSKA (reference sequence). CDR3 residues: CSARGLAHPSYNEQFF. DNA for the CDR3: TGCAGTGCTAGGGGACTAGCGCACCCCTCCTACAATGAGCAGTTCTTC.

Comment on this clonotype: A read error may account for a junction end that differs from germline. The gene calls are TRBV7-2 and TRBJ1-2, with a weak D call TRBD1 (6 bases). CDR1 and CDR2 from the germline V gene are SGHTA and FQGNSA. The CDR3 has 14 residues. Here the CDR3 reads CDSSLGTRFNSYTF. For the CDR3, the DNA is TGTGACAGCAGCTTAGGGACAAGGTTTAATAGCTACACCTTC.

This clonotype showed up many times. The CDR3 DNA sequence: TGTGCCAGCAGCTTAGATCGGTCCGGTGAGCAGTTCTTC. Protein sequence: CASSLDRSGEQFF. V and J are TRBV7-2 and TRBJ2-1, with D unclear. This CDR3 is built from 13 residues. Trimming shortened V by 1 base and J by 9 bases, and 10 bases separated the two germline ends. Germline CDR1 SGHTA, CDR2 FQGNSA.

The gene calls are TRBV19 and TRBJ2-3, with 14 bases matching TRBD2. Trimming removed 5 bases from V and 6 bases from J; junction bases left unmatched: 13. Germline CDR1 LNHDA, CDR2 SQIVND (reference sequence). The CDR3 has 18 residues. Here the CDR3 reads CASSAGLAGGTLKDTQYF. The CDR3, as DNA: TGTGCCAGTAGTGCCGGACTAGCGGGGGGCACATTAAAGGATACGCAGTATTTT.

V and J are TRBV18 and TRBJ1-2; D is possibly TRBD1 (5 bases). There are 14 residues in the CDR3. The germline gives CDR1 KGHSH, CDR2 LQKENI. V shed 4 bases and J shed 7 bases, with 16 bases lying between them. CDR3 sequence: CASSLDKAGPGYTF. The CDR3 bases are TGTGCCAGCTCACTGGACAAGGCCGGTCCTGGCTACACCTTC.

This sequence joins TRBV11-2 and TRBJ2-5; D is unclear. The CDR3 loop spans 12 amino acids. Trimming left V 0 bases short and J 5 bases short, with 4 bases between. Germline V CDR1 and CDR2: SGHAT, FQNNGV. The DNA of the CDR3 is TGTGCCAGCAGCTTAGAGGCGGAGACCCAGTACTTC. Its translation is CASSLEAETQYF.

There are many counts of this clonotype. CDR3: CSARDHGMDGYTF. The CDR3 region has the DNA TGCAGTGCTAGAGATCATGGGATGGATGGCTACACCTTC. The chain joins TRBV20-1 to TRBJ1-2; D uncertain. This CDR3 contains 13 residues. CDR1 DFQATT and CDR2 SNEGSKA come from the germline V gene (reference sequence). V lost 0 bases to trimming and J lost 6 bases, with 11 bases between them.

This clonotype was counted ten times or more. V usage is TRBV10-3 and J usage is TRBJ2-3, with 8 bases that match TRBD1. J lost 4 bases, V lost 0 bases, and 3 bases had no gene match. From germline, CDR1 is ENHRY and CDR2 SYGVKD. CDR3 length: 15 amino acids. CDR3 DNA sequence: TGTGCCATCAGTGAGTCGGGACAGGTCTCAGATACGCAGTATTTT. Translated: CAISESGQVSDTQYF.

The J gene is TRBJ2-3, the V gene TRBV7-9; 12 bases align to TRBD2. J gave up 4 bases and V 5 bases, and 10 bases lay outside the gene matches. Per germline, CDR1 SEHNR and CDR2 FQNEAQ (reference sequence). The CDR3 is 17 residues long. The DNA for the CDR3 is TGTGCCAGCAGCCCAGGACTAGCGGGGCAACGCGCAGATACGCAGTATTTT. Translated, it gives CASSPGLAGQRADTQYF.

In this sample, this clonotype turned up many times. J is TRBJ2-5 and V is TRBV25-1, with D hard to call. The CDR3 is 15 amino acids. Germline CDR1 and CDR2: MGHDK and SYGVNS. V lost 5 bases to trimming and J lost 0 bases, with 13 bases between them. The CDR3, as DNA: TGTGCCAGCAGTTGTAAGGAAGGAAACCAAGAGACCCAGTACTTC. Amino acid sequence: CASSCKEGNQETQYF.

This clonotype was recorded at least ten times. V gene TRBV4-1 combines with J gene TRBJ2-5; D gene unclear. Trimming removed 5 bases at V and 5 bases at J, with 21 bases between. The CDR3 contains 16 residues. Per the germline V gene, CDR1 is MGHRA and CDR2 is YSYEKL. The DNA for the CDR3 is TGCGCCAGCAGCGACCCCCGCGGACGGGTGGATGAGACCCAGTACTTC. Its translation is CASSDPRGRVDETQYF.

In the case of this clonotype: A much larger clone is a single base away; this may be a read error. The chain carries TRBV7-9 and TRBJ2-3; tentatively, D is TRBD1 (5 bases). V lost 5 bases and J 2 bases, leaving 17 bases between the germline ends. Germline V gene data show CDR1 as SEHNR and CDR2 as FQNEAQ (reference sequence). The CDR3 has 16 residues. The CDR3 spells CASSIRQSRDTDTQYF. In DNA, the CDR3 is TGTGCCAGCAGCATAAGACAGTCCAGGGACACAGATACGCAGTATTTT.